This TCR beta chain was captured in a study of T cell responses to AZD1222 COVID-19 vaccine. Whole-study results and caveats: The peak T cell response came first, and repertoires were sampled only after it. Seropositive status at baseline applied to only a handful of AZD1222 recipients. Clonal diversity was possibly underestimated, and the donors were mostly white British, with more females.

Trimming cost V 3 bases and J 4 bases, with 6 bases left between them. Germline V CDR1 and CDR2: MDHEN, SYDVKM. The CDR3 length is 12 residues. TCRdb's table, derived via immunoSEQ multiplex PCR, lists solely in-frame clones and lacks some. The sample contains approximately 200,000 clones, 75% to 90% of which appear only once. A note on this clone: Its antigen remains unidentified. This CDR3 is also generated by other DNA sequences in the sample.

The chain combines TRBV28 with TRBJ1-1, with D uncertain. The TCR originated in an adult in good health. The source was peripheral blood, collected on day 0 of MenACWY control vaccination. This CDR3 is CASSLPGTEAFF. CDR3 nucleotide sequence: TGTGCCAGCAGTTTGCCCGGCACTGAAGCTTTCTTT.